The 23 T cell receptor beta chains below were found in one sample sequenced in a study of blood T cell repertoires in COVID-19. Sequencing was performed with immunoSEQ multiplex PCR; in TCRdb, only in-frame clones are kept and a portion is missing. The repertoire holds some 130,000 clones, with about 78% as singletons. The sequenced sample consisted of peripheral blood. The receptor source for this set is a man aged 60 to 69 who had recovered from COVID-19.

The table lists this clone with a count of one. CDR3 sequence: CASSLLPGQVPYEQYF. Written as DNA, the CDR3 is TGTGCCAGCAGTTTACTTCCGGGACAGGTTCCGTACGAGCAGTACTTC. V gene TRBV28 combines with J gene TRBJ2-7, with 8 bases aligning to TRBD1. Trimming removed 2 bases from V and 4 bases from J; junction bases left unmatched: 10. The CDR3 contains 16 residues. In germline, CDR1 is MDHEN, CDR2 SYDVKM.

The CDR3 nucleotides are TGTGCCAGCAGCGTATCTCCTAGCAATGAGGAGACCCAGTACTTC. This sequence encodes CASSVSPSNEETQYF. The rearrangement links TRBV9 to TRBJ2-5; D might be TRBD2 (5 bases). With 1 base removed from V and 5 bases from J, the gap between germline ends came to 15 bases. Germline V gives CDR1 SGDLS, CDR2 YYNGEE. The CDR3 extends over 15 amino acids.

The chain has TRBV9 and TRBJ2-3; 11 nucleotides line up with TRBD2. The V segment lost 3 bases and the J segment 6 bases; nucleotides outside the gene matches: 6. This CDR3 comprises 15 residues. Germline V gene sequence: CDR1 SGDLS, CDR2 YYNGEE. CDR3 in DNA: TGTGCCAGCAGCGCACTAGCGGGAGCGGGTGATACGCAGTATTTT. As protein: CASSALAGAGDTQYF. Based on the CDR3 plus reference TRBV9 and TRBJ2-3, the full variable domain is DSGVTQTPKHLITATGQRVTLRCSPRSGDLSVYWYQQSLDQGLQFLIQYYNGEERAKGNILERFSAQQFPDLHSELNLSSLELGDSALYFCASSALAGAGDTQYFGPGTRLTVL.

The gene calls are TRBV24-1 and TRBJ2-2, with 10 bases aligning to TRBD1. Looked up from germline, CDR1 is KGHDR and CDR2 is SFDVKD. V was pared by 4 bases and J by 7 bases, with 5 bases of the junction left unmatched. The CDR3 spans 15 residues. As DNA, the CDR3 is TGTGCCACCAGTGACCCCGGGACAGGGGACGGGGAGCTGTTTTTT. Translating it yields CATSDPGTGDGELFF.

J is TRBJ2-3 and V is TRBV9; 13 bases match TRBD2. The V segment lost 0 bases and the J segment 4 bases; nucleotides outside the gene matches: 14. Looked up from germline, CDR1 is SGDLS and CDR2 is YYNGEE. The CDR3 length is 20 residues. CDR3 DNA sequence: TGTGCCAGCAGCGTAGTTCCTCGGACTAGCGGGGGTAGAGGAGCAGATACGCAGTATTTT. Translating it yields CASSVVPRTSGGRGADTQYF.

The chain recombines TRBV7-9 with TRBJ1-5; TRBD1 is a possible D gene (6 bases). CDR3 length: 14 residues. The V and J ends lost 5 bases and 4 bases respectively, with 12 bases between them. Germline lookup yields CDR1 SEHNR and CDR2 FQNEAQ (reference sequence). CDR3 sequence reads: CASSGNRVNQPQHF. CDR3 coding DNA: TGTGCCAGCAGCGGTAACAGGGTGAATCAGCCCCAGCATTTT.

This clone showed up just a few times. This sequence joins TRBV3-1 (or the pseudogene TRBV3-2) and TRBJ1-1, with a tentative D call TRBD1 (5 bases). Trimming cost V 3 bases and J 4 bases, with 6 bases left between them. Germline CDR1 is LGHDT and CDR2 is YNNKEL (reference sequence). The CDR3 spans 12 residues. The CDR3 protein is CASSQGPTEAFF. The DNA of the CDR3 is TGTGCCAGCAGCCAGGGGCCCACTGAAGCTTTCTTT.

The V gene is TRBV19, the J gene TRBJ2-1; 9 bases agree with TRBD2. The germline V gene has CDR1 LNHDA and CDR2 SQIVND (reference sequence). This CDR3 has 14 amino acids. The junction had 6 bases not matched to a gene; V was cut back by 5 bases and J by 7 bases. CDR3 DNA sequence: TGTGCCAGTAGTTCCCGCGGGGGGGCGAATGAGCAGTTCTTC. This sequence encodes CASSSRGGANEQFF.

The chain links TRBV3-1 (or the pseudogene TRBV3-2) to TRBJ1-2; TRBD1 is a possible D gene (6 bases). Trimming cost V 8 bases and J 3 bases, with 16 bases left between them. The length of the CDR3 is 14 residues. Germline CDR1 and CDR2: LGHDT and YNNKEL (reference sequence). The CDR3: CASAFRGADYGYTF. The CDR3 region has the DNA TGTGCCAGCGCTTTTCGGGGGGCGGACTATGGCTACACCTTC.

The rearrangement uses TRBV4-2 and TRBJ1-1, with D possibly matching TRBD1 (6 bases). This CDR3 has 14 residues. In germline, CDR1 is LGHNA, CDR2 YNFKEQ. The V end was cut by 4 bases, the J end by 2 bases, with 11 bases between. CDR3: CASSLGTFNTEAFF. The DNA of the CDR3 is TGTGCCAGCAGCCTGGGGACATTTAACACTGAAGCTTTCTTT.

DNA of the CDR3: TGTGCCAGCAGTGCAACAGGGGGAGGTGGCAATCAGCCCCAGCATTTT. Translated: CASSATGGGGNQPQHF. The chain links TRBV27 to TRBJ1-5; 8 nucleotides align to TRBD1. Trimming at V came to 5 bases and at J to 2 bases, leaving 8 bases not matched to a gene. Looked up from germline, CDR1 is MNHEY and CDR2 is SMNVEV (reference sequence). CDR3 length: 16 amino acids.

The chain employs TRBV11-3 and TRBJ2-3; 10 nucleotides align to TRBD1. Germline CDR1 is SGHNT and CDR2 is YENEEA. There are 15 residues in the CDR3. With 3 bases clipped from V and 4 bases from J, the junction kept 4 bases outside the gene matches. CDR3 nucleotide sequence: TGTGCCAGCAGCTTCCGACAGGGGGCATCAGATACGCAGTATTTT. This translates into CASSFRQGASDTQYF.

This clone was observed a few times. This chain joins TRBV10-3 and TRBJ2-2, with 8 bases fitting TRBD1. Germline values: CDR1 ENHRY, CDR2 SYGVKD. The CDR3 is 13 amino acids. The V gene end was trimmed by 8 bases and the J gene end by 7 bases; junction bases not matched to a gene: 6. The DNA for the CDR3 is TGTGCCATCCGGCCAGGGGGCCGCGGGGAGCTGTTTTTT. Residues: CAIRPGGRGELFF.

The rearrangement uses TRBV5-1 and TRBJ2-7; TRBD2 aligns across 7 bases. Germline assignment: CDR1 SGHRS and CDR2 YFSETQ. The CDR3 loop spans 14 amino acids. V was pared by 4 bases and J by 0 bases, with 4 bases of the junction left unmatched. The CDR3 spells CASSRDYFSYEQYF. In DNA form, the CDR3 reads TGCGCCAGCAGCCGGGACTACTTCTCCTACGAGCAGTACTTC.

This clone was found a few times. The chain joins TRBV3-1 (or the pseudogene TRBV3-2) to TRBJ1-1; the D gene is possibly TRBD1 (6 bases). With 6 bases removed from V and 4 bases from J, the gap between germline ends came to 15 bases. Germline CDR1 LGHDT, CDR2 YNNKEL (reference sequence). This CDR3 region has 14 residues. CDR3: CASRVQGSSTEAFF. In DNA, the CDR3 is TGTGCCAGCAGGGTACAGGGCTCGAGCACTGAAGCTTTCTTT.

V is TRBV20-1 and J is TRBJ1-2; D may be TRBD1 (5 bases). The V gene lost 8 bases and the J gene lost 8 bases, with 15 bases spanning the gap. CDR1 is DFQATT and CDR2 is SNEGSKA in the germline V gene (reference sequence). The CDR3 runs 11 residues. The CDR3 nucleotides are TGCAGTACCCAGGGATTTGGGGGCTACACCTTC. Its translation is CSTQGFGGYTF.

This clone occurred a few times. V and J are TRBV4-2 and TRBJ1-2; D not certain. The CDR3 is made up of 15 amino acids. The V gene's germline CDR1 is LGHNA and CDR2 YNFKEQ. V was trimmed by 0 bases and J by 5 bases, leaving 13 bases between them. CDR3 amino acids: CASSQDWRELYGYTF. The CDR3 coding sequence is TGTGCCAGCAGCCAAGATTGGAGAGAGCTATATGGCTACACCTTC.

This chain joins TRBV7-6 and TRBJ2-7, with TRBD2 as a possible D gene (7 bases). The V gene lost 1 base and the J gene lost 7 bases, with 20 bases spanning the gap. There are 16 residues in the CDR3. CDR1 is SGHVS, CDR2 FNYEAQ, per germline. The CDR3 DNA sequence: TGTGCCAGCAGCTTAGAGGGGGGGGCAGTTGCAAGGGAGCAGTACTTC. Its translation is CASSLEGGAVAREQYF.

This chain links TRBV28 with TRBJ2-1; D is possibly TRBD2 (5 bases). CDR3 size: 14 residues. Germline CDR1 and CDR2: MDHEN and SYDVKM. V gave up 7 bases and J gave up 8 bases, with 18 bases separating them. CDR3 in amino acids: CASTLGSPFDEQFF. The CDR3 DNA reads TGTGCCAGCACCTTAGGGAGCCCGTTCGATGAGCAGTTCTTC.

This clone was detected only once. The genes are TRBV5-1 and TRBJ1-4; TRBD1 might be the D (6 bases). Germline V gene lookup returns CDR1 SGHRS and CDR2 YFSETQ. The CDR3 is 14 residues long. Trimming pared 0 bases from V and 5 bases from J, leaving 8 bases between. The CDR3 DNA reads as TGCGCCAGCAGCTTGGGTAGGGGGAATGAAAAACTGTTTTTT. This encodes CASSLGRGNEKLFF.

The chain uses TRBV6-2 or TRBV6-3 and TRBJ2-5; 9 nucleotides align to TRBD2. V was clipped by 0 bases and J by 4 bases; unmatched bases: 3. CDR1 and CDR2 (germline): MNHEY, SVGEGT. There are 15 residues in the CDR3. CDR3 DNA: TGTGCCAGCAGTTACTCGGGGACTAGCAGAGAGACCCAGTACTTC. This sequence encodes CASSYSGTSRETQYF.

This chain connects TRBV27 to TRBJ1-2; possibly TRBD1 for D (5 bases). V was shortened by 3 bases and J by 6 bases, with 14 bases between the two germline ends. CDR3 size: 14 residues. Germline-derived CDR1 and CDR2 are MNHEY and SMNVEV (reference sequence). This chain's CDR3 is CASSLSQGRNGYTF. As DNA, the CDR3 is TGTGCCAGCAGTTTGTCTCAGGGAAGGAATGGCTACACCTTC.

The chain uses TRBV6-6 and TRBJ2-5; weak D call: TRBD2 (6 bases). The germline V and J ends were trimmed by 11 bases and 2 bases, with 12 bases remaining between them. Germline V lookup: CDR1 MNHNY, CDR2 SVGAGI (reference sequence). The CDR3 sequence is 12 residues long. In DNA form, the CDR3 reads TGTGCCGGTGGGGACTCACAAGAGACCCAGTACTTC. Its protein product is CAGGDSQETQYF.